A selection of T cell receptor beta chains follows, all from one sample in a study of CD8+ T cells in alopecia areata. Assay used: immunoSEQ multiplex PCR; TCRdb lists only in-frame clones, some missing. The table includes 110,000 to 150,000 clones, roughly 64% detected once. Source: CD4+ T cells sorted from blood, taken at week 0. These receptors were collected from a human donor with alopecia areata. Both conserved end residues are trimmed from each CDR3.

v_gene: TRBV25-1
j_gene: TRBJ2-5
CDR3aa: ASNGGGKLETQY

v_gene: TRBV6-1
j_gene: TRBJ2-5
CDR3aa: ASRTGISSQETQY

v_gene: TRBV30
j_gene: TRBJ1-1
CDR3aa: AWSGGRVGGAF

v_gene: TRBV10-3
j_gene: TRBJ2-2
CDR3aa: AISESLNTGELF

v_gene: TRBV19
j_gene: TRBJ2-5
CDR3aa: ASSRGSLAKETQY

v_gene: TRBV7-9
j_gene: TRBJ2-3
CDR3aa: ASSLAPQSWGTDTQY

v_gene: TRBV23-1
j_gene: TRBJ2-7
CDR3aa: ASSHPLNYEQY

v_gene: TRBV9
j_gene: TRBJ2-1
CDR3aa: ASSVDRGEQF

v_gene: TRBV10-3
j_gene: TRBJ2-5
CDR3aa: AIRAEETQY

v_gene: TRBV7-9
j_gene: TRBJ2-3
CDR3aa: ASSQGQLAGDTQY

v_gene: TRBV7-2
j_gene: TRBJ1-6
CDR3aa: ASSLGQTNSPLH

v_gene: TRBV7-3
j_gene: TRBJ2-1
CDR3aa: ASSLDGTSVNEQF

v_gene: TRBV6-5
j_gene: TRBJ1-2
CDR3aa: ASRPREAGYT

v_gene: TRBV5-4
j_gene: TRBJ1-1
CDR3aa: ASSLDTEAF

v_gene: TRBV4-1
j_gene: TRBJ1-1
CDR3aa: ASSQWLTENTGAF

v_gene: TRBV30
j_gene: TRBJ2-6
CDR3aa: AWSKGSGANVLT

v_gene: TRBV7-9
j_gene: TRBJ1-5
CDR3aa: ASSGQGGNQPQH

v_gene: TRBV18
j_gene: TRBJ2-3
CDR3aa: ASSYGDTDTQY

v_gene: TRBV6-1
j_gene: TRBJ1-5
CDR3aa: ASSGVLGGNSNQPQH

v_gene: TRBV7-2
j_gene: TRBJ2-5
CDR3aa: ASSRGPEQETQY

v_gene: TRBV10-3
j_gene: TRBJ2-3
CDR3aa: ASTPGRSTDTQY

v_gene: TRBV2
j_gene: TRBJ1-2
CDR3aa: ASSEDTGNYGYT

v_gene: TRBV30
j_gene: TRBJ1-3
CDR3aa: AWITVGNTIY

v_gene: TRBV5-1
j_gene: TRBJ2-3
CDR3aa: ASSLASGPNTDTQY

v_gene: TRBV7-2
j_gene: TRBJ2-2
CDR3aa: ASTARQGGTGELF

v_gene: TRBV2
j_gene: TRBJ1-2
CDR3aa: ASRLDRKANYGYT

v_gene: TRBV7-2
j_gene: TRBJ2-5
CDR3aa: ASSPSQRGGLETQY

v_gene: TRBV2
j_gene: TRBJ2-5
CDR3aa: ASSGGLAETQY